The rows below give T cell receptor beta chains drawn from one sample of a study of cytomegalovirus exposure and HLA in healthy donors. Some clones are missing from TCRdb's copy, which holds only in-frame ones; the method was immunoSEQ multiplex PCR. The sample includes roughly 130,000 clones, around 80% of them seen just once. Sequenced material: PBMCs. Receptor source: a man aged 18 to 30 in good health and CMV-seronegative. Each CDR3 is given with its conserved first and last residue. D genes are given only for firm matches. The size field is filled for only some rows; it gives once, few, many or a size class.

TRBV14,TRBJ1-4,few,TRBD1,TGTGCCAGCAGCCACCTGACAGGGTATGAAAAACTGTTTTTT,CASSHLTGYEKLFF
TRBV6-5,TRBJ1-2,few,NA,TGTGCCAGCAGCCCCGAGGGAGGGGAGTATTATGGCTACACCTTC,CASSPEGGEYYGYTF
TRBV6-5,TRBJ2-3,NA,NA,TGTGCCAGCAGTTACTGGTCTACTACCAGCACAGATACGCAGTATTTT,CASSYWSTTSTDTQYF
TRBV27,TRBJ1-1,NA,TRBD1,TGTGCCAGCAGTTTAGGACCGGGACAGAGAAGGGGGGCTTTCTTT,CASSLGPGQRRGAFF
TRBV7-2,TRBJ1-2,NA,NA,TGTGCCAGCAGCCCCGGACAGATTAACTATGGCTACACCTTC,CASSPGQINYGYTF
TRBV7-3,TRBJ2-2,NA,TRBD2,TGTGCCAGCAGCTTGACTAGCGGGGGTGCGAACACCGGGGAGCTGTTTTTT,CASSLTSGGANTGELFF
TRBV15,TRBJ1-1,NA,TRBD1,TGTGCCACCAAGCGGGACAGGGACACTGAAGCTTTCTTT,CATKRDRDTEAFF
TRBV4-1,TRBJ2-3,once,TRBD2,TGCGCCAGCAGCCAAGTAGCGGGAGGGATCACAGATACGCAGTATTTT,CASSQVAGGITDTQYF
TRBV2,TRBJ1-6,NA,NA,TGTGCCAGCAGATCTGCCACAGAAAATTCACCCCTCCACTTT,CASRSATENSPLHF
TRBV5-1,TRBJ2-1,NA,TRBD2,TGCGCCAGCAGCTTGGTGGGAGCAGAACGGACTAGCGGGAGCATGGGTGAGCAGTTCTTC,CASSLVGAERTSGSMGEQFF
TRBV30,TRBJ2-2,NA,NA,TGTGCCTGGACCCGCGGAAAAACCGGGGAGCTGTTTTTT,CAWTRGKTGELFF
TRBV4-1,TRBJ1-1,NA,TRBD1,TGCGCCAGCAGCCCAATGACAGGGCGAGTCGCTTTCTTT,CASSPMTGRVAFF
TRBV7-3,TRBJ1-1,NA,NA,TGTGCCAGCAGCCTTGAGGACAGATTTGGCGGTGAAGCTTTCTTT,CASSLEDRFGGEAFF
TRBV4-3,TRBJ2-1,once,TRBD2,TGCGCCAGCAGCCAGCCGGGACTAGTATCCAATGAGCAGTTCTTC,CASSQPGLVSNEQFF
TRBV18,TRBJ1-5,few,NA,TGTGCCAGCTCACCCCCCGGGACTCCTAATCAGCCCCAGCATTTT,CASSPPGTPNQPQHF
TRBV16,TRBJ1-3,NA,NA,TGTGCCAGCAGCCACCGAGGGTCTGGAAACACCATATATTTT,CASSHRGSGNTIYF
TRBV5-8,TRBJ2-1,NA,NA,TGTGCCAGCAGCTTCGCGACAGGATCCTACAATGAGCAGTTCTTC,CASSFATGSYNEQFF
TRBV5-1,TRBJ2-3,NA,TRBD2,TGCGCCAGCAGCTGGACTAGCGCGGGCACAGATACGCAGTATTTT,CASSWTSAGTDTQYF
TRBV11-2,TRBJ2-1,NA,NA,TGTGCCAGCAGCTTAATAGGTCCAGGGGGGAATGAGCAGTTCTTC,CASSLIGPGGNEQFF
TRBV27,TRBJ1-5,few,TRBD1,TGTGCCAGCAGTCAGGGACAGATTAGCAATCAGCCCCAGCATTTT,CASSQGQISNQPQHF
TRBV21-1,TRBJ2-5,NA,NA,TGTGCCAGCAGCAAAGGCGGGACTAGCTTAGAGACCCAGTACTTC,CASSKGGTSLETQYF
TRBV19,TRBJ2-1,NA,TRBD2,TGTGCCAGTAGTTTTATGGGGACTAGTTGGAATGAGCAGTTCTTC,CASSFMGTSWNEQFF
TRBV27,TRBJ1-4,NA,TRBD1,TGTGCCAGCACTTACAGGGGTAATGAAAAACTGTTTTTT,CASTYRGNEKLFF
TRBV9,TRBJ2-2,NA,NA,TGTGCCAGCAGCGTATCCGACAGTCCAATAAGGGACACCGGGGAGCTGTTTTTT,CASSVSDSPIRDTGELFF
TRBV7-3,TRBJ2-1,NA,TRBD2,TGTGCCAGCAGCTCGGGGGGAGCGGGAAACTATGAGCAGTTCTTC,CASSSGGAGNYEQFF
TRBV15,TRBJ1-2,few,NA,TGTGCCACCAGCAGAGGCACAGGACTATCTAACTATGGCTACACCTTC,CATSRGTGLSNYGYTF
TRBV30,TRBJ1-5,NA,NA,TGTGCCTGGAGTGGGGCCTTAAATCAGCCCCAGCATTTT,CAWSGALNQPQHF
TRBV4-1,TRBJ2-5,NA,NA,TGCGCCAGCAGCCAAGATTCGGAGACCCAGTACTTC,CASSQDSETQYF
TRBV7-9,TRBJ2-7,NA,TRBD1,TGTGCCAGCAGCTTAGGAGGATTGGGACAGGGCGCCTACGAGCAGTACTTC,CASSLGGLGQGAYEQYF
TRBV7-2,TRBJ1-5,once,TRBD1,TGTGCCAGCAGCACCAGGGGGGAGCAGCCCCAGCATTTT,CASSTRGEQPQHF
TRBV6-5,TRBJ1-5,NA,NA,TGTGCCAGCAGTTACCACCGACAATTAAATCAGCCCCAGCATTTT,CASSYHRQLNQPQHF
TRBV29-1,TRBJ1-4,once,NA,TGCAGCGTTGAAGAAGGGGGAACTAATGAAAAACTGTTTTTT,CSVEEGGTNEKLFF
TRBV30,TRBJ1-1,once,TRBD1,TGTGCCTGGAGGGGGACAGGGAGATTGACTGAAGCTTTCTTT,CAWRGTGRLTEAFF
TRBV27,TRBJ1-2,NA,NA,TGTGCCAGCAGTACCAGGGACATTAATGGCTACACCTTC,CASSTRDINGYTF
TRBV7-3,TRBJ2-1,NA,TRBD2,TGTGCCAGCAGCTTAATAGGGACTAGGAACAATGAGCAGTTCTTC,CASSLIGTRNNEQFF
TRBV7-9,TRBJ2-7,NA,NA,TGTGCCAGCAGTCGCAGGGGTACCTACGAGCAGTACTTC,CASSRRGTYEQYF
TRBV6-5,TRBJ2-3,NA,NA,TGTGCCAGCAGTTACTCAACCCCGGGGTTGTCAGATACGCAGTATTTT,CASSYSTPGLSDTQYF